One and the same sample provided the 20 T cell receptor beta chains below, sequenced in a study of cytomegalovirus exposure and HLA in healthy donors. The PCR was carried out with 60 Vbeta primers and 13 Jbeta primers. Sequenced by immunoSEQ multiplex PCR; TCRdb stores in-frame clones only, minus some. The table records 120,000 or so clones, 65% to 90% of them present only once. The sequenced material came from PBMCs. Receptors originate from a woman between 40 and 55 years old in good health and CMV-seronegative.

This clone was detected once. The J gene is TRBJ1-5, the V gene TRBV28; 7 nucleotides align to TRBD1. The CDR3 is made up of 14 amino acids. With 6 bases clipped from V and 2 bases from J, the junction kept 4 bases outside the gene matches. CDR1 and CDR2 (germline): MDHEN, SYDVKM. Here the CDR3 DNA reads TGTGCCAGCAGCTATGACAGGGGCAATCAGCCCCAGCATTTT. The encoded protein is CASSYDRGNQPQHF.

This chain connects TRBV6-6 to TRBJ2-7, with 10 bases fitting TRBD1. Germline V gene data show CDR1 as MNHNY and CDR2 as SVGAGI (reference sequence). J gave up 4 bases and V 6 bases, and 6 bases lay outside the gene matches. The CDR3 contains 14 residues. The CDR3 loop is CASSDRGLGYEQYF. The CDR3 DNA is TGTGCCAGCAGCGACAGGGGGCTAGGGTACGAGCAGTACTTC.

Regarding this clone: The germline gene is not matched at one end of the junction; a read error may be the cause. DNA for the CDR3: TGTGCCAGCAGGTTCCCCAAGCGGGAGCTGTTCTTC. Its protein is CASRFPKRELFF. The chain recombines TRBV28 with TRBJ2-1; 8 nucleotides line up with TRBD2. Germline CDR1 MDHEN, CDR2 SYDVKM. This CDR3 has 12 amino acids.

The chain joins TRBV5-8 to TRBJ2-5; possible D gene TRBD2, 6 bases. The CDR3 is made up of 15 amino acids. V shed 4 bases and J shed 5 bases, with 18 bases lying between them. Germline CDR1 SGHTS, CDR2 YDEGEE. CDR3 sequence reads: CASSPRLAWTETQYF. The CDR3 DNA sequence: TGTGCCAGCAGCCCGCGGCTAGCGTGGACGGAGACCCAGTACTTC. Full variable domain (remainder filled in from reference TRBV5-8 and TRBJ2-5): EAGVTQSPTHLIKTRGQQATLRCSPISGHTSVYWYQQALGLGLQFLLWYDEGEERNRGNFPPRFSGRQFPNYSSELNVNALELEDSALYLCASSPRLAWTETQYFGPGTRLLVL.

This clone came up once. The chain has TRBV6-6 and TRBJ2-5, with a weak D call TRBD1 (5 bases). The CDR3 has 13 amino acids. Trimming left V 7 bases short and J 3 bases short, with 12 bases between. Germline values: CDR1 MNHNY, CDR2 SVGAGI (reference sequence). The CDR3 sequence is CASNRPREETQYF. The CDR3 DNA is TGTGCCAGCAATAGGCCCAGGGAAGAGACCCAGTACTTC.

This clone appeared a few times. The chain has TRBV12-5 and TRBJ2-2; D call uncertain. The CDR3 is 13 amino acids. CDR1 and CDR2 from the germline V gene are LGHNT and FRNRAP. The V end was cut by 1 base, the J end by 5 bases, with 5 bases between. This CDR3 is CASGLANTGELFF. CDR3 DNA: TGTGCTAGTGGTTTGGCCAATACCGGGGAGCTGTTTTTT.

This chain joins TRBV10-2 and TRBJ2-4, with 11 bases fitting TRBD2. V lost 4 bases and J lost 1; bases outside the gene matches: 18. The CDR3 extends over 21 amino acids. Germline values: CDR1 WSHSY, CDR2 SAAADI. CDR3 sequence (DNA): TGCGCCAGCAGTGCGACAAAAATAGCGGGGGGGCCCGTCTCGGCCAAAAACATTCAGTACTTC. It yields the protein CASSATKIAGGPVSAKNIQYF.

V and J are TRBV11-2 and TRBJ1-1; the D is unclear. Germline lookup yields CDR1 SGHAT and CDR2 FQNNGV. V was trimmed by 2 bases and J by 1 base, leaving 8 bases between them. The CDR3 spans 14 residues. For the CDR3, the DNA is TGTGCCAGCAGCTTAAGAGCCGCGAACACTGAAGCTTTCTTT. Residues: CASSLRAANTEAFF.

The J gene is TRBJ2-6, the V gene TRBV7-9; perhaps TRBD1 as D (6 bases). Trimming removed 6 bases at V and 3 bases at J, with 18 bases between. The V gene's germline CDR1 is SEHNR and CDR2 FQNEAQ (reference sequence). There are 17 residues in the CDR3. CDR3 protein: CASRYTLQGIGANVLTF. The CDR3, as DNA: TGTGCCAGCAGATATACCCTACAGGGTATTGGGGCCAACGTCCTGACTTTC.

CDR3 DNA: TGTGCCATCCCGGCTGGGGGGGACTACAATGAGCAGTTCTTC. This encodes CAIPAGGDYNEQFF. This rearrangement joins TRBV7-9 to TRBJ2-1; 7 bases match TRBD2. The CDR3 contains 14 residues. J was trimmed by 3 bases and V by 10 bases; bases with no gene match: 9. Germline V gives CDR1 SEHNR, CDR2 FQNEAQ (reference sequence).

The chain recombines TRBV5-4 with TRBJ2-7, with 9 positions matching TRBD2. V lost 0 bases, J lost 2 bases, and 3 bases stayed unmatched. The CDR3 spans 15 residues. CDR1 is SGHNT and CDR2 is YYREEE in the germline V gene (reference sequence). Here the CDR3 reads CASSLEAGGTYEQYF. The CDR3 bases are TGTGCCAGCAGCTTGGAAGCGGGGGGAACCTACGAGCAGTACTTC.

On this clone: At the DNA level, this CDR3 is encoded by other sequences in the same sample as well. The chain carries TRBV9 and TRBJ1-2; 9 bases align to TRBD1. The CDR3 spans 14 residues. Trimming at V came to 0 bases and at J to 6 bases, leaving 3 bases not matched to a gene. Germline CDR1 is SGDLS and CDR2 is YYNGEE. In DNA form, the CDR3 reads TGTGCCAGCAGCGTAGGACAGGGGGGGGATGGCTACACCTTC. Residues: CASSVGQGGDGYTF.

Comment on this clone: At one of its ends the junction is not consistent with the germline gene, which may arise from a read error. The genes are TRBV7-9 and TRBJ1-6; TRBD1 is a possible D gene (5 bases). CDR1 and CDR2 (germline): SEHNR, FQNEAQ (reference sequence). The CDR3 is 13 amino acids. The DNA of the CDR3 is TGTTCCAGCAGGGAGGGTCCAAATTCACCCCTCCACTTT. Translation: CSSREGPNSPLHF.

The chain employs TRBV19 and TRBJ1-1, with unresolved D. V was clipped by 5 bases and J by 1 base, with 11 bases between them. The germline gives CDR1 LNHDA, CDR2 SQIVND (reference sequence). This CDR3 has 14 amino acids. The CDR3 nucleotides read TGTGCCAGTAGTCCAGGTACGAAGAACACTGAAGCTTTCTTT. Protein product: CASSPGTKNTEAFF. The full variable domain, with the rest looked up from reference TRBV19 and TRBJ1-1, is DGGITQSPKYLFRKEGQNVTLSCEQNLNHDAMYWYRQDPGQGLRLIYYSQIVNDFQKGDIAEGYSVSREKKESFPLTVTSAQKNPTAFYLCASSPGTKNTEAFFGQGTRLTVV.

V usage is TRBV6-6 and J usage is TRBJ2-3; perhaps TRBD1 as D (5 bases). CDR1 is MNHNY, CDR2 SVGAGI, per germline (reference sequence). V lost 6 bases and J 4 bases, leaving 20 bases between the germline ends. CDR3 size: 16 residues. For the CDR3, the DNA is TGTGCCAGCAGCCCCACCACCCGACAGTCGCCAGATACGCAGTATTTT. Amino acids: CASSPTTRQSPDTQYF.

In DNA, the CDR3 is TGCGCCAGCAGCCTGAGCCCGGACAGGAACACTGAAGCTTTCTTT. This encodes CASSLSPDRNTEAFF. The V gene is TRBV4-3, the J gene TRBJ1-1; tentatively, D is TRBD1 (6 bases). Trimming left V 4 bases short and J 1 base short, with 13 bases between. Per germline, CDR1 LGHNA and CDR2 YSLEER. The CDR3 spans 15 residues.

The table lists this clone with a count of one. The CDR3 DNA reads as TGTGCCAGCAGCTCGAAGCCCTCTAGCAATCAGCCCCAGCATTTT. Translation: CASSSKPSSNQPQHF. The V gene is TRBV7-2, the J gene TRBJ1-5; D gene ambiguous. CDR3 length: 15 amino acids. Germline CDR1 reads SGHTA; CDR2 reads FQGNSA. V lost 4 bases and J lost 0, with 10 bases in between.

The count of this clone is one. V and J are TRBV10-3 and TRBJ2-1; the match to TRBD2 covers 10 bases. Trimming cost V 10 bases and J 8 bases; bases outside gene matches: 8. CDR3 size: 13 residues. CDR1 is ENHRY, CDR2 SYGVKD, per germline. This chain's CDR3 is CASKIGTSDEQFF. The CDR3 DNA is TGTGCCAGCAAGATCGGGACTAGCGATGAGCAGTTCTTC.

The chain links TRBV10-3 to TRBJ1-2, with 7 positions matching TRBD1. CDR3 length: 12 amino acids. Germline V gives CDR1 ENHRY, CDR2 SYGVKD. V gave up 9 bases and J gave up 4 bases; unmatched junction bases: 5. CDR3 DNA sequence: TGTGCCATACAGGGACAGACCTATGGCTACACCTTC. This codes for CAIQGQTYGYTF.

The gene calls are TRBV11-1 and TRBJ2-4; D not resolved. Trimming left V 5 bases short and J 0 bases short, with 8 bases between. From germline, CDR1 is SGHAT and CDR2 FQDESV (reference sequence). The CDR3 runs to 14 residues. The CDR3 loop reads CASSETVAKNIQYF. In DNA form, the CDR3 reads TGTGCCAGCAGCGAAACAGTAGCCAAAAACATTCAGTACTTC. Together with reference TRBV11-1 and TRBJ2-4, the CDR3 gives the full variable domain: EAEVAQSPRYKITEKSQAVAFWCDPISGHATLYWYRQILGQGPELLVQFQDESVVDDSQLPKDRFSAERLKGVDSTLKIQPAELGDSAMYLCASSETVAKNIQYFGAGTRLSVL.